Listed here are 26 T cell receptor beta chains from one sample, sequenced in a study of tumor and adjacent non-tumor tissue in lung cancer. Three rounds of nested PCR, following a modified ARM-PCR protocol, produced the TCRbeta library. TCRdb called the multiplex PCR reads again in MiXCR, with one record for every CDR3 protein. The table shows around 60,000 distinct CDR3 sequences, with over 60% occurring only once. No cell sorting was done before RNA was extracted from the tissue. More than 3 cm separated this lung sample from the edge of the tumor. Source material: distant non-tumor lung tissue. These receptor sequences come from a man in his 70s with non-small cell lung cancer.

Details on this clonotype: A much larger clone is a single base away; this may be a read error. The chain links TRBV12-3 or TRBV12-4 to TRBJ2-3; 9 bases line up with TRBD2. The junction had 7 bases not matched to a gene; V was cut back by 4 bases and J by 8 bases. The length of the CDR3 is 14 residues. CDR3 loop: CASSSQLAGVTQYF. CDR3 in DNA: TGTGCCAGCAGTTCTCAGTTAGCGGGAGTTACGCAGTATTTT.

Points on this clonotype: The junction departs from the called germline gene at one end, perhaps through a read error. The V and J genes are TRBV6-2 or TRBV6-3 and TRBJ2-7, with D maybe TRBD1 (6 bases). The CDR3 runs to 15 residues. Germline-derived CDR1 and CDR2 are MNHEY and SVGEGT. CDR3 amino acids: CASSYPTGSPYEQYF. For the CDR3, the DNA is TGTGCTAGCAGTTACCCGACAGGTAGCCCCTACGAGCAGTACTTC.

A word on this clonotype: The final CDR3 position lacks the conserved phenylalanine or tryptophan, pointing to a likely read error. This rearrangement joins TRBV5-1 to TRBJ1-4, with 7 positions matching TRBD1. The CDR3 length is 14 residues. Germline assignment: CDR1 SGHRS and CDR2 YFSETQ. CDR3 nucleotides: TGCACCAGCAGCTTGGGAGACAGGGCAGAAAAACTGTTTTCT. Its protein is CTSSLGDRAEKLFS.

Concerning this clonotype itself: Since the CDR3 does not end with the conserved phenylalanine or tryptophan, this likely comes from a read error. The V gene is TRBV10-2, the J gene TRBJ2-1; perhaps TRBD1 as D (6 bases). This CDR3 has 13 amino acids. The germline V gene has CDR1 WSHSY and CDR2 SAAADI. V gave up 4 bases and J gave up 10 bases, with 14 bases separating them. The CDR3 DNA is TGCGCCAGCAGTGCATTGGGGGCCAACGAGCAGTTCTCC. Protein sequence: CASSALGANEQFS.

With respect to this clonotype: Here the CDR3 omits its conserved ending phenylalanine or tryptophan, so a read error is the likely source. This rearrangement joins TRBV20-1 to TRBJ2-3; D is possibly TRBD2 (8 bases). Germline values: CDR1 DFQATT, CDR2 SNEGSKA (reference sequence). V was pared by 6 bases and J by 3 bases, with 22 bases between. This CDR3 region has 16 residues. The CDR3 sequence is CSALIAGRGPTDTQYL. DNA for the CDR3: TGCAGTGCCCTAATAGCGGGGAGGGGGCCTACAGATACGCAGTATCTT.

Turning to this clonotype: A much larger clone is a single base away; this may be a read error. The chain carries TRBV6-1 and TRBJ2-2, with no clear D. The CDR3 length is 14 residues. Germline values: CDR1 MNHNS, CDR2 SASEGT. The DNA of the CDR3 is TGTACCAGCAAAGGGTTCCGGAACACCGGGGAGCTGTTTTTT. It specifies CTSKGFRNTGELFF.

The rearrangement links TRBV11-1 to TRBJ2-1; 10 nucleotides agree with TRBD2. Germline lookup yields CDR1 SGHAT and CDR2 FQDESV (reference sequence). CDR3 length equals 18 residues. V dropped 7 bases and J dropped 10; count of bases not matched to a gene: 22. Here the CDR3 reads CASITRQLASGRKNEQFF. The CDR3 coding sequence is TGTGCCAGCATCACTAGACAGTTGGCTAGCGGGAGAAAGAACGAGCAGTTCTTC.

This clonotype appeared once. At one of its ends the junction is not consistent with the germline gene, which may arise from a read error. V gene TRBV29-1 combines with J gene TRBJ1-1; D remains unclear. CDR3 length: 12 residues. Germline assignment: CDR1 SQVTM and CDR2 ANQGSEA. The CDR3 DNA sequence: TGCAACGCCACCCCGGCGAACACTGAAACTTTCTTT. Residues: CNATPANTETFF.

About this clonotype: The CDR3 carries no conserved terminal phenylalanine or tryptophan, so it likely arises from a read error. The chain uses TRBV6-1 and TRBJ1-5; D remains unclear. V was pared by 3 bases and J by 6 bases, with 15 bases between. This CDR3 is built from 15 residues. Germline V gene sequence: CDR1 MNHNS, CDR2 SASEGT. In DNA, the CDR3 is TGTGCCAGCAGTGAGGGGAGTGGATTGGTTCAGCCCCAGCATTTG. This translates into CASSEGSGLVQPQHL.

A remark on this clonotype: This may stem from a read error, because a much larger clone lies one nucleotide away. DNA for the CDR3: TGTGCTAAAGGGGGCCACAATGAGCAGTTCTTC. It encodes CAKGGHNEQFF. This chain joins TRBV6-1 and TRBJ2-1; 7 bases line up with TRBD1. The CDR3 totals 11 residues. The germline V gene encodes CDR1 MNHNS and CDR2 SASEGT.

This clonotype has just a few counts. One junction end does not reproduce the germline sequence, and a read error may be involved. J is TRBJ2-4 and V is TRBV5-1; no clear D. The germline V gene has CDR1 SGHRS and CDR2 YFSETQ. The CDR3 runs 13 residues. This CDR3 is CAGSLGAKNIQYF. The CDR3 bases are TGCGCCGGCAGCTTGGGGGCCAAAAACATTCAGTACTTC.

This clonotype was seen ten or more times. The DNA of the CDR3 is TGTGCCATCAAACAGGGAACACAAGAGACCCAGTACTTC. Translating gives CAIKQGTQETQYF. The rearrangement joins TRBV10-3 to TRBJ2-5; weak D call: TRBD1 (6 bases). V shed 7 bases and J shed 2 bases, with 11 bases lying between them. The germline V gene encodes CDR1 ENHRY and CDR2 SYGVKD. CDR3 size: 13 residues.

Concerning this clonotype: Relative to the germline gene, one junction end is altered; a read error may explain this. The J gene is TRBJ1-5, the V gene TRBV12-3 or TRBV12-4; a weak D match, TRBD1 (6 bases). This CDR3 has 14 residues. CDR3 sequence reads: CASSPRGQHQPQHF. The CDR3 DNA sequence: TGTGCCAGCAGCCCCCGGGGGCAGCATCAGCCTCAGCATTTT.

J is TRBJ2-3 and V is TRBV7-8; TRBD2 matches at 8 bases. V lost 8 bases and J lost 4; bases outside the gene matches: 14. Germline assignment: CDR1 SGHVS and CDR2 FQNEAQ. The CDR3 extends over 16 amino acids. The chain's CDR3 is CASGPAAGACPDTQYF. For the CDR3, the DNA is TGTGCCAGCGGCCCCGCAGCGGGGGCTTGCCCAGATACGCAGTATTTT.

The gene calls are TRBV5-1 and TRBJ1-5; a weak D match, TRBD1 (5 bases). This CDR3 is built from 15 residues. Trimming left V 0 bases short and J 7 bases short, with 14 bases between. CDR1 is SGHRS and CDR2 is YFSETQ in the germline V gene. The DNA for the CDR3 is TGCGCCAGCAGCTTGGGGGTTGTGGAGGGGCAGCCCCAGCATTTT. It specifies CASSLGVVEGQPQHF.

With respect to this clonotype: Given a much more abundant clone one base away, this may be a read error. V is TRBV20-1 and J is TRBJ1-3; no reliable D call. Between the trimmed V and J ends, which lost 4 bases and 2 bases, there was a span of 3 bases. Germline loops: CDR1 DFQATT, CDR2 SNEGSKA (reference sequence). This CDR3 contains 11 residues. The CDR3 DNA reads as TGCAGTGCTACCCCTGGAAACACCATATATTTT. This encodes CSATPGNTIYF.

The CDR3 DNA is TGTGCCAGCAGCTCTTCCCCATTCTCGGACGGGACCTTCGCCTACAATGAGCAGTTCTTC. Translated: CASSSSPFSDGTFAYNEQFF. The chain combines TRBV28 with TRBJ2-1; D possibly matches TRBD1 or TRBD2 (5 bases each). The V and J ends lost 6 bases and 2 bases respectively, with 29 bases between them. CDR3 length equals 20 residues. The germline V gene has CDR1 MDHEN and CDR2 SYDVKM.

A note on this clonotype: Compared with germline, one end of the junction differs, possibly owing to a read error. The chain couples TRBV12-3 or TRBV12-4 to TRBJ1-2; tentative D call: TRBD1 (6 bases). This CDR3 has 14 amino acids. As DNA, the CDR3 is TGTGCCAGCAGTTTAGTGACGGACAGCCCCCACTACACGTTC. Translating it yields CASSLVTDSPHYTF.

This clonotype was picked up a small number of times. Given a much more abundant clone one base away, this may be a read error. The J gene is TRBJ2-1, the V gene TRBV6-1; TRBD1 agrees at 10 bases. CDR3 length: 14 amino acids. Germline values: CDR1 MNHNS, CDR2 SASEGT. CDR3 sequence reads: CATTRDRGNNEQSF. CDR3 nucleotide sequence: TGTGCCACGACTCGGGACAGGGGAAACAATGAGCAGTCCTTC.

To note about this clonotype: A read error may produce the germline difference seen at one junction end. J is TRBJ1-5 and V is TRBV6-1; 8 positions agree with TRBD1. This CDR3 region has 15 residues. Germline V gene lookup returns CDR1 MNHNS and CDR2 SASEGT. In nucleotides, the CDR3 is TGTGCCAGCGGTGACCCCGGGACAGGAAATCAGCCCCAGCATTTT. It is translated as CASGDPGTGNQPQHF.

This clonotype came up a few times. At one end, the junction sequence differs from germline, possibly due to a read error. V is TRBV30 and J is TRBJ1-2; unclear D gene. CDR3 length equals 13 residues. Germline V gene data show CDR1 as GTSNPN and CDR2 as SVGIG (reference sequence). The CDR3 DNA is TGTGCCTGGAGTGTACTCGGCAGTTATGGCTACATCTTC. This encodes CAWSVLGSYGYIF.

About this clonotype itself: At one end, the junction sequence differs from germline, possibly due to a read error. The rearrangement joins TRBV4-1 to TRBJ1-1, with TRBD1 identical over 8 bases. Germline CDR1 is MGHRA and CDR2 is YSYEKL. This CDR3 is built from 15 residues. CDR3 nucleotide sequence: TGCGCCACCAGCCGTCCGGGACAGGCGAACACTGAGGCTTTCTTT. The encoded protein is CATSRPGQANTEAFF.

Points on this clonotype: Given a much more abundant clone one base away, this may be a read error. The J gene is TRBJ1-1, the V gene TRBV6-5; D is unclear. Per the germline V gene, CDR1 is MNHEY and CDR2 is SVGAGI. The CDR3 loop spans 14 amino acids. The CDR3 region is CASSYFTGNTEVFF. In DNA, the CDR3 is TGTGCCAGCAGTTACTTTACGGGGAACACTGAAGTTTTCTTT.

This clonotype was seen ten or more times. The chain combines TRBV29-1 with TRBJ1-2, with a possible D match to TRBD1 (5 bases). CDR1 and CDR2 from the germline V gene are SQVTM and ANQGSEA. Trimming removed 7 bases at V and 1 base at J, with 13 bases between. The CDR3 covers 13 residues. CDR3 nucleotides: TGCAGCGCCACAACGGGGGTTAACTATGGCTACACCTTC. This codes for CSATTGVNYGYTF.

As for this clonotype: This CDR3 is missing its conserved last phenylalanine or tryptophan, likely due to a read error. The V call is TRBV11-2, the J call TRBJ2-5, with D possibly being TRBD1 (6 bases). The CDR3 sequence is 13 residues long. Germline CDR1 and CDR2: SGHAT and FQNNGV. The CDR3 reads CASRPQGQETQYS. The CDR3 DNA reads TGTGCCAGCAGGCCACAGGGTCAGGAGACACAGTACTCC.

About this clonotype itself: One end of the junction varies from germline; a read error may be responsible. The CDR3: CANSSGTSRAGELFF. The CDR3 DNA follows: TGCGCCAACAGCTCCGGCACTTCACGGGCCGGGGAGCTGTTTTTT. The chain carries TRBV5-1 and TRBJ2-2; no clear D. The CDR3 spans 15 residues. Germline lookup yields CDR1 SGHRS and CDR2 YFSETQ.